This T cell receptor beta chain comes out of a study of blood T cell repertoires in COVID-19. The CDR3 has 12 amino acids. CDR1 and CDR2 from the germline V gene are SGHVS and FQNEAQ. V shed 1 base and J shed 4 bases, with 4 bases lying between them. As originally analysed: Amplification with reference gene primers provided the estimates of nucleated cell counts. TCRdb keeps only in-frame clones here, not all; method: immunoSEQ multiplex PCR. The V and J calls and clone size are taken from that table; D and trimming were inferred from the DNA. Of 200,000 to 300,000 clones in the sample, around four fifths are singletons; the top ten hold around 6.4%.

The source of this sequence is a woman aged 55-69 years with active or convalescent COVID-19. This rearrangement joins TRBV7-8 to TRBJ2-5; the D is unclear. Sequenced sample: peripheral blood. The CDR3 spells CASSLVRETQYF. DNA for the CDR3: TGTGCCAGCAGCTTAGTGCGAGAGACCCAGTACTTC.